The 30 T cell receptor beta chains listed next were all sequenced from one sample in a study of cytomegalovirus exposure and HLA in healthy donors. Primers: 60 Vbeta forward and 13 Jbeta reverse. Sequencing was performed with immunoSEQ multiplex PCR; in TCRdb, only in-frame clones are kept and a portion is missing. Of over 100,000 clones listed, about four fifths were seen once; the top ten hold around 1%. The sample taken for sequencing was PBMCs. The receptors shown here come from a male donor in good health and CMV-seronegative.

The J gene is TRBJ1-2, the V gene TRBV18; 9 positions match TRBD1. CDR1 and CDR2 from the germline V gene are KGHSH and LQKENI. There are 14 residues in the CDR3. V lost 3 bases and J lost 4; bases outside the gene matches: 3. CDR3 region: CASSPGQGTYGYTF. The CDR3 nucleotides are TGTGCCAGCTCACCGGGACAGGGCACCTATGGCTACACCTTC.

This chain joins TRBV4-2 and TRBJ1-5; the match to TRBD1 covers 7 bases. The length of the CDR3 is 15 residues. Losses at the gene ends were 4 bases for V and 0 bases for J; bases not matched to a gene: 3. CDR1 and CDR2 (germline): LGHNA, YNFKEQ. In DNA, the CDR3 is TGTGCCAGCAGCCCGGACAGGTTTAGCAATCAGCCCCAGCATTTT. It yields the protein CASSPDRFSNQPQHF.

The chain has TRBV7-2 and TRBJ1-3; TRBD1 is a possible D gene (6 bases). CDR1 is SGHTA and CDR2 is FQGNSA in the germline V gene. This CDR3 has 14 amino acids. Trimming cost V 5 bases and J 4 bases, with 12 bases left between them. The CDR3 sequence: CASSPPGVGNTIYF. The CDR3 bases are TGTGCCAGCAGCCCGCCAGGGGTCGGAAACACCATATATTTT.

This chain uses TRBV29-1 with TRBJ2-7; D perhaps matches TRBD1 (5 bases). The CDR3 is made up of 13 amino acids. CDR1 is SQVTM and CDR2 is ANQGSEA in the germline V gene. The V end was cut by 7 bases, the J end by 2 bases, with 15 bases between. The CDR3 sequence: CSARLGATYEQYF. The CDR3 DNA reads TGCAGCGCCCGGCTTGGGGCAACCTACGAGCAGTACTTC.

This clone came up once. The chain combines TRBV2 with TRBJ2-1, with 8 bases aligning to TRBD1. Trimming cost V 5 bases and J 5 bases; bases outside gene matches: 11. Germline loops: CDR1 SNHLY, CDR2 FYNNEI. The CDR3 runs to 16 residues. The CDR3 DNA is TGTGCCAGCAGTCCGGCAGGGACAGGCCCCCACAATGAGCAGTTCTTC. Translating it yields CASSPAGTGPHNEQFF.

The V and J genes are TRBV11-2 and TRBJ2-7, with a tentative D call TRBD1 (6 bases). The CDR3 contains 15 residues. V gave up 4 bases and J gave up 0 bases, with 13 bases separating them. Germline assignment: CDR1 SGHAT and CDR2 FQNNGV. The CDR3 DNA reads as TGTGCCAGCAGCTCTGGACAGCGCTTCTCCTACGAGCAGTACTTC. It is translated as CASSSGQRFSYEQYF.

The gene calls are TRBV23-1 and TRBJ1-3; D is unresolved. TRBV23-1 is an open reading frame whose function is uncertain. V was trimmed by 2 bases and J by 0 bases, leaving 5 bases between them. The CDR3 runs to 14 residues. The DNA of the CDR3 is TGCGCCAGCAGTCAACCCATCTCTGGAAACACCATATATTTT. Amino acid sequence: CASSQPISGNTIYF.

The chain is built from TRBV30 and TRBJ2-1, with D possibly matching TRBD2 (6 bases). The CDR3 runs to 14 residues. The germline V gene encodes CDR1 GTSNPN and CDR2 SVGIG (reference sequence). The ends were cut back, 3 bases at V and 14 bases at J, with 23 bases in the middle. The CDR3 DNA reads TGTGCCTGGAGCCTCAAATCTTTTCCGTGGGGGGAGTTCTTC. It codes for CAWSLKSFPWGEFF.

The chain links TRBV5-1 to TRBJ2-5; unclear D gene. The J call may be incorrect, as the DNA end agrees better with TRBJ2-7. Germline V lookup: CDR1 SGHRS, CDR2 YFSETQ. The CDR3 extends over 14 amino acids. The CDR3 DNA follows: TGCGCCAGCACCCCTGACCAGGCTACCTACGAGCAGTACTTC. Residues: CASTPDQATYEQYF.

The rearrangement links TRBV5-1 to TRBJ2-7; 9 bases agree with TRBD1. The germline V gene encodes CDR1 SGHRS and CDR2 YFSETQ. V shed 4 bases, J shed 2 bases, and the junction held 4 bases outside the gene matches. The CDR3 has 14 residues. CDR3 residues: CASSARTGAYEQYF. The CDR3 coding sequence is TGCGCCAGCAGCGCTCGGACAGGGGCCTACGAGCAGTACTTC.

The chain combines TRBV30 with TRBJ1-5, with 8 bases lining up with TRBD1. V was pared by 3 bases and J by 7 bases, with 11 bases of the junction left unmatched. Germline assignment: CDR1 GTSNPN and CDR2 SVGIG (reference sequence). The CDR3 runs to 15 residues. CDR3 loop: CAWSLGQGAGQPQHF. CDR3 nucleotide sequence: TGTGCCTGGAGCCTCGGACAGGGTGCAGGCCAGCCCCAGCATTTT.

This clone was recorded a few times. The V call is TRBV7-9, the J call TRBJ1-1, with D unresolved. The ends were cut back, 7 bases at V and 4 bases at J, with 13 bases in the middle. The CDR3 has 13 amino acids. Per the germline V gene, CDR1 is SEHNR and CDR2 is FQNEAQ (reference sequence). The CDR3 spells CASTLEGGTEAFF. The CDR3 nucleotides are TGTGCCAGCACCCTAGAGGGAGGCACTGAAGCTTTCTTT.

The gene calls are TRBV4-1 and TRBJ2-5; 9 bases are a match to TRBD1. The CDR3 covers 13 residues. The V segment lost 4 bases and the J segment 5 bases; nucleotides outside the gene matches: 2. Per germline, CDR1 MGHRA and CDR2 YSYEKL. CDR3 in DNA: TGCGCCAGCAGCCCCGGGACAGGGGAGACCCAGTACTTC. Its protein is CASSPGTGETQYF.

V usage is TRBV15 and J usage is TRBJ2-5; perhaps TRBD2 as D (5 bases). Germline V gene data show CDR1 as LNHNV and CDR2 as YYDKDF (reference sequence). V lost 5 bases and J 7 bases, leaving 20 bases between the germline ends. The CDR3 consists of 15 residues. The CDR3 loop reads CATSGPDGLAGTQYF. In DNA, the CDR3 is TGTGCCACCAGCGGCCCAGACGGGCTCGCGGGGACCCAGTACTTC.

There are a few counts of this clone. This chain connects TRBV7-9 to TRBJ1-1; D remains unclear. The length of the CDR3 is 13 residues. In germline, CDR1 is SEHNR, CDR2 FQNEAQ (reference sequence). Trimming took off 2 bases at V and 0 bases at J, with 4 bases between the two ends. The CDR3 loop is CASSLTVNTEAFF. The CDR3 nucleotides are TGTGCCAGCAGCTTAACAGTGAACACTGAAGCTTTCTTT.

The chain is built from TRBV7-9 and TRBJ2-1; 8 bases agree with TRBD2. The germline gives CDR1 SEHNR, CDR2 FQNEAQ (reference sequence). This CDR3 spans 14 amino acids. J was trimmed by 7 bases and V by 4 bases; bases with no gene match: 6. CDR3 sequence: CASSSFGGGNEQFF. In DNA form, the CDR3 reads TGTGCCAGCAGCTCCTTCGGGGGGGGGAATGAGCAGTTCTTC.

The V and J genes are TRBV4-1 and TRBJ2-7; TRBD2 is a possible D gene (5 bases). CDR1 MGHRA and CDR2 YSYEKL come from the germline V gene. There are 15 residues in the CDR3. Trimming removed 3 bases at V and 3 bases at J, with 15 bases between. The CDR3 DNA follows: TGCGCCAGCAGCCAGGGCATCCTCGGGAACTACGAGCAGTACTTC. Protein product: CASSQGILGNYEQYF.

This chain uses TRBV5-1 with TRBJ1-6, with TRBD1 identical over 9 bases. Germline V gene sequence: CDR1 SGHRS, CDR2 YFSETQ. This CDR3 has 16 residues. The trim removed 4 bases at V and 7 bases at J, leaving 9 bases unmatched. As DNA, the CDR3 is TGCGCCAGCAGCATTAGGGACAGGGTGGGGAATTCACCCCTCCACTTT. This encodes CASSIRDRVGNSPLHF.

The CDR3 region has the DNA TGTGCCAGCTCACCGGACAGAACCCATAGCAATCAGCCCCAGCATTTT. Translating it yields CASSPDRTHSNQPQHF. This chain joins TRBV18 and TRBJ1-5; TRBD1 might be the D (6 bases). Germline CDR1 and CDR2: KGHSH and LQKENI. This CDR3 region has 16 residues. V gave up 3 bases and J gave up 0 bases, with 12 bases separating them.

The chain carries TRBV4-1 and TRBJ1-3; D is uncertain. With 4 bases removed from V and 0 bases from J, the gap between germline ends came to 19 bases. This CDR3 is 18 amino acids long. CDR1 and CDR2 (germline): MGHRA, YSYEKL. This chain's CDR3 is CASSPDGIRWGSGNTIYF. The CDR3 DNA follows: TGCGCCAGCAGCCCGGACGGGATACGGTGGGGCTCTGGAAACACCATATATTTT.

This chain uses TRBV13 with TRBJ1-2; D is unresolved. The CDR3 loop spans 14 amino acids. CDR1 PRHDT and CDR2 FYEKMQ come from the germline V gene (reference sequence). V was cut by 0 bases and J by 2 bases, with 7 bases left in between. In DNA form, the CDR3 reads TGTGCCAGCAGCTTAGGCCCCGGGAACTATGGCTACACCTTC. Its protein is CASSLGPGNYGYTF.

This chain connects TRBV5-1 to TRBJ2-3, with TRBD2 matching 9 bases. J gave up 0 bases and V 0 bases, and 11 bases lay outside the gene matches. CDR3 length: 19 amino acids. Per the germline V gene, CDR1 is SGHRS and CDR2 is YFSETQ. The CDR3 sequence: CASSLGSGGYHLSTDTQYF. CDR3 DNA: TGCGCCAGCAGCTTGGGTAGCGGGGGCTACCACCTAAGCACAGATACGCAGTATTTT.

The chain uses TRBV7-6 and TRBJ1-5; D gene unclear. CDR3 length: 15 amino acids. Trimming cost V 5 bases and J 2 bases, with 13 bases left between them. CDR1 and CDR2 from the germline V gene are SGHVS and FNYEAQ. The CDR3 loop is CASSPQDVGNQPQHF. In DNA form, the CDR3 reads TGTGCCAGCAGCCCCCAGGATGTGGGCAATCAGCCCCAGCATTTT. The full variable domain, with the rest looked up from reference TRBV7-6 and TRBJ1-5, is GAGVSQSPRYKVTKRGQDVALRCDPISGHVSLYWYRQALGQGPEFLTYFNYEAQQDKSGLPNDRFSAERPEGSISTLTIQRTEQRDSAMYRCASSPQDVGNQPQHFGDGTRLSIL.

The chain is built from TRBV12-5 and TRBJ1-3; D remains ambiguous. In germline, CDR1 is LGHNT, CDR2 FRNRAP. Trimming pared 1 base from V and 0 bases from J, leaving 4 bases between. This CDR3 comprises 14 residues. CDR3 region: CASGLGSSGNTIYF. CDR3 coding DNA: TGTGCTAGTGGTTTGGGTAGCTCTGGAAACACCATATATTTT. The variable domain in full, completed from reference TRBV12-5 and TRBJ1-3, reads DARVTQTPRHKVTEMGQEVTMRCQPILGHNTVFWYRQTMMQGLELLAYFRNRAPLDDSGMPKDRFSAEMPDATLATLKIQPSEPRDSAVYFCASGLGSSGNTIYFGEGSWLTVV.

This clone was seen only a few times. Within the sample, other DNA sequences also encode this same CDR3. This chain uses TRBV13 with TRBJ2-7; D is perhaps TRBD1 (5 bases). The V end was cut by 0 bases, the J end by 2 bases, with 5 bases between. The germline gives CDR1 PRHDT, CDR2 FYEKMQ (reference sequence). The CDR3 runs 13 residues. CDR3 loop: CASSLGTAYEQYF. CDR3 in DNA: TGTGCCAGCAGCTTAGGGACAGCCTACGAGCAGTACTTC. Combining the CDR3 with reference TRBV13 and TRBJ2-7 gives the whole variable domain AAGVIQSPRHLIKEKRETATLKCYPIPRHDTVYWYQQGPGQDPQFLISFYEKMQSDKGSIPDRFSAQQFSDYHSELNMSSLELGDSALYFCASSLGTAYEQYFGPGTRLTVT.

The rearrangement links TRBV9 to TRBJ2-7, with TRBD1 as a possible D gene (5 bases). Trimming took 0 bases from V and 0 from J, leaving 13 bases between them. CDR3 length equals 16 residues. The germline V gene encodes CDR1 SGDLS and CDR2 YYNGEE. CDR3 region: CASSVAGRADSYEQYF. The CDR3 DNA is TGTGCCAGCAGCGTAGCGGGCAGGGCAGACTCCTACGAGCAGTACTTC. Together with reference TRBV9 and TRBJ2-7, the CDR3 gives the full variable domain: DSGVTQTPKHLITATGQRVTLRCSPRSGDLSVYWYQQSLDQGLQFLIQYYNGEERAKGNILERFSAQQFPDLHSELNLSSLELGDSALYFCASSVAGRADSYEQYFGPGTRLTVT.

The chain uses TRBV18 and TRBJ1-2, with D hard to call. From germline, CDR1 is KGHSH and CDR2 LQKENI. Trimming left V 4 bases short and J 6 bases short, with 12 bases between. CDR3 length: 13 amino acids. CDR3 DNA: TGTGCCAGCTCACTCCAACTATCAGATGGCTACACCTTC. Residues: CASSLQLSDGYTF.

The V gene is TRBV18, the J gene TRBJ1-3; 8 bases align to TRBD1. This CDR3 comprises 16 residues. With 0 bases clipped from V and 1 base from J, the junction kept 2 bases outside the gene matches. Per the germline V gene, CDR1 is KGHSH and CDR2 is LQKENI. This chain's CDR3 is CASSPPHRGSGNTIYF. The CDR3 bases are TGTGCCAGCTCACCACCGCACAGGGGGTCTGGAAACACCATATATTTT.

This clone was observed a few times. The chain is built from TRBV6-5 and TRBJ2-3; TRBD1 matches 7 bases. With 7 bases clipped from V and 2 bases from J, the junction kept 3 bases outside the gene matches. Germline V gene lookup returns CDR1 MNHEY and CDR2 SVGAGI. The CDR3 sequence is 13 residues long. CDR3 in amino acids: CASIDRDTDTQYF. The CDR3 DNA is TGTGCCAGCATTGACAGGGACACAGATACGCAGTATTTT.

This chain joins TRBV15 and TRBJ2-5, with TRBD2 identical over 8 bases. The CDR3 sequence is 16 residues long. V shed 1 base, J shed 7 bases, and the junction held 11 bases outside the gene matches. The germline V gene encodes CDR1 LNHNV and CDR2 YYDKDF (reference sequence). The CDR3 sequence is CATSRGPAGERGTQYF. CDR3 bases: TGTGCCACCAGCAGAGGGCCAGCGGGGGAGAGGGGGACCCAGTACTTC.